The clone carrying this T cell receptor beta chain occurred a few times. The target antigen is unknown. The entry originates in a study of T cells in Graves' hyperthyroidism and ophthalmopathy. Study overall: Peripheral blood was secured at the point of initial diagnosis, before any treatment. Notes on the study in general: Researchers report that a 13 V-J model separated ophthalmopathy from stable hyperthyroidism.

Looked up from germline, CDR1 is WSHSY and CDR2 is SAAADI. The CDR3 has 13 residues. The ends were cut back, 4 bases at V and 5 bases at J, with 10 bases in the middle. 9.5 to 10 ml fresh peripheral blood yielded the PBMCs. TCR beta CDR3 region amplification was performed from RNA transcripts. Primed by the HTBI set, a first-round RT-PCR was run on the TCR CDR3. TCRdb re-analysed the multiplex PCR reads in MiXCR, keeping a single row per CDR3 protein. The table shows about 360,000 distinct CDR3 sequences, with less than 15% occurring only once. The V and J genes are TRBV10-2 and TRBJ2-3; D unresolved. The TCR was taken from a woman between 18 and 29 years old with Graves' hyperthyroidism. Sequenced: blood. CDR3 nucleotide sequence: TGCGCCAGCAGTGGGGGATTGGAAGATACGCAGTATTTT. Amino acids: CASSGGLEDTQYF.